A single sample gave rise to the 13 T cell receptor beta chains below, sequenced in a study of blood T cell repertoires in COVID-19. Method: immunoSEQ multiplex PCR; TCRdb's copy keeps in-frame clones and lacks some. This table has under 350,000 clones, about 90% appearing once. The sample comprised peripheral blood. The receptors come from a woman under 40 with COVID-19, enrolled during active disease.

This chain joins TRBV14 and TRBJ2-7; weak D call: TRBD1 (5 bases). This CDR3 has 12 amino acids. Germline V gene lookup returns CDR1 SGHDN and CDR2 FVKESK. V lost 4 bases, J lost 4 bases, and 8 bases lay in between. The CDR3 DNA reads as TGTGCCAGCAGCCTGACAGCTTACGAGCAGTACTTC. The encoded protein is CASSLTAYEQYF.

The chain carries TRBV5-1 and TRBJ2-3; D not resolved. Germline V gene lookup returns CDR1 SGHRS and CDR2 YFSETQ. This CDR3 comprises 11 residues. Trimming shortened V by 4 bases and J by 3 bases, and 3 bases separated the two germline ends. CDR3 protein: CASSVTDTQYF. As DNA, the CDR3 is TGCGCCAGCAGCGTAACAGATACGCAGTATTTT.

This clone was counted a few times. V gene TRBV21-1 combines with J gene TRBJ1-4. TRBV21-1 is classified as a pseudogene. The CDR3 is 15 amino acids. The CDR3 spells CASSKEREGEGKLFF. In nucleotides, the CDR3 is TGTGCCAGCAGCAAAGAAAGGGAAGGGGAGGGAAAACTGTTTTTT.

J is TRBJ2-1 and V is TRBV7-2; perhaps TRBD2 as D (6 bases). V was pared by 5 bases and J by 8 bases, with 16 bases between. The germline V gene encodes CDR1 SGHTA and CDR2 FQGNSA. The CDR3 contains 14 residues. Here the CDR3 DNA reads TGTGCCAGCAGCACCATCCGGGGGTCCCATGAGCAGTTCTTC. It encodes CASSTIRGSHEQFF.

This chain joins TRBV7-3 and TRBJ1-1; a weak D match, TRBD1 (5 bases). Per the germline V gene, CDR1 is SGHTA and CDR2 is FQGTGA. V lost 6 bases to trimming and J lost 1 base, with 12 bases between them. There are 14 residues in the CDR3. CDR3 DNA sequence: TGTGCCAGCAGTTCAACAGGTGCGAACACTGAAGCTTTCTTT. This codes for CASSSTGANTEAFF.

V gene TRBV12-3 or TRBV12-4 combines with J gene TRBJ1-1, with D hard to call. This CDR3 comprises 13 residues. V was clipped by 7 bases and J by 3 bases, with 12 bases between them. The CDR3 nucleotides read TGTGCCAGCACCACGCGGAGGGACACTGAAGCTTTCTTT. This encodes CASTTRRDTEAFF.

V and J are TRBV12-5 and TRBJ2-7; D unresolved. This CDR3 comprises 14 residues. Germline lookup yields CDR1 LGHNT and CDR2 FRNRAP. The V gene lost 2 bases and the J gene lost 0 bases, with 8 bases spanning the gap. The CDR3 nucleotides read TGTGCTAGTGGTTTGAGCCCGTACTCCTACGAGCAGTACTTC. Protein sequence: CASGLSPYSYEQYF.

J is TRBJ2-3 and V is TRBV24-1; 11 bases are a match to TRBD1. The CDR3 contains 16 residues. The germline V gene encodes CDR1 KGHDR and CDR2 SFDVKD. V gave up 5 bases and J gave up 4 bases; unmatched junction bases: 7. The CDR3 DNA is TGTGCCACCAGTGCCATGGACAGGGGGCATCCAGATACGCAGTATTTT. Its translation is CATSAMDRGHPDTQYF.

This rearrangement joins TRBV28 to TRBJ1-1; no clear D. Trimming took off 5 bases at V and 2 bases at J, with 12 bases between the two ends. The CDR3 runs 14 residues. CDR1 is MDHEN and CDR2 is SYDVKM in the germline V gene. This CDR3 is CASSIRPINTEAFF. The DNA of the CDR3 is TGTGCCAGCAGTATCAGGCCGATCAACACTGAAGCTTTCTTT.

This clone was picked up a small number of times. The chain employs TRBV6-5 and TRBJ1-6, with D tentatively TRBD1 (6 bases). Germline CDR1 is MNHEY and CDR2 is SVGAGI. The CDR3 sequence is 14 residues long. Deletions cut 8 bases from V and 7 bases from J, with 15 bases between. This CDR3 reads CASSSGHENSPLHF. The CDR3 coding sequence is TGTGCCAGCTCTTCGGGACACGAAAATTCACCCCTCCACTTT.

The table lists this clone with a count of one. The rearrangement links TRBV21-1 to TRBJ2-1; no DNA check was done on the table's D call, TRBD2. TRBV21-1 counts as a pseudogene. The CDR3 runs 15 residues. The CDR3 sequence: CASSERVAGYNEQFF. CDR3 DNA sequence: TGTGCCAGCAGCGAAAGGGTGGCGGGGTACAATGAGCAGTTCTTC.

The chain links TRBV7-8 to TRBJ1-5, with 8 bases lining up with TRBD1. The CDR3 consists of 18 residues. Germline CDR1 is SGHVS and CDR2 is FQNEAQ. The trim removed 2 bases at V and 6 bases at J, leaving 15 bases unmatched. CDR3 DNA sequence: TGTGCCAGCAGCTTAAGGCGGAGGGTGCAGGGGGCCGGTCAGCCCCAGCATTTT. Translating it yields CASSLRRRVQGAGQPQHF.

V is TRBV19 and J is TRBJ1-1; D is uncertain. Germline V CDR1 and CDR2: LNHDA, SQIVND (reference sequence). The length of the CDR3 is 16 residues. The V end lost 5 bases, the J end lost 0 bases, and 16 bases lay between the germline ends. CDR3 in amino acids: CASSQSRQLLNTEAFF. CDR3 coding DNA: TGTGCCAGTAGTCAGTCGAGGCAGCTCCTGAACACTGAAGCTTTCTTT.